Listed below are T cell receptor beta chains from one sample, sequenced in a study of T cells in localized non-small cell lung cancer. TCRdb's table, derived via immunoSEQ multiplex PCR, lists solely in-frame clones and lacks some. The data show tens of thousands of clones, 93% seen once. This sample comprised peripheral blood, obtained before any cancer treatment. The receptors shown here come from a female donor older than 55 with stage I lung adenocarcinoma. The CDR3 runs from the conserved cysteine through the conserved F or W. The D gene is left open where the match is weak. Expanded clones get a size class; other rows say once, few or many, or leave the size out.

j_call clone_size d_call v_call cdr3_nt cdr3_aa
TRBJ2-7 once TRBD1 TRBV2 TGTGCCAGCAAAACAGGGGGCCACGAGCAGTACTTC CASKTGGHEQYF
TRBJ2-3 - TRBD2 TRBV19 TGTGCCAGTAGTGCGCTGACTAGCGGGGGAGGAGATACGCAGTATTTT CASSALTSGGGDTQYF
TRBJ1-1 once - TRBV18 TGTGCCAGCACCCCTTACAGCTGGAACACTGAAGCTTTCTTT CASTPYSWNTEAFF
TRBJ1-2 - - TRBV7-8 TGTGCCACCCTAGGGGGGGGTTATGGCTACACCTTC CATLGGGYGYTF
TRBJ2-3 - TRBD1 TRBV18 TGTGCCAGCTCACCCTCTCGAGGACAGGGTAATATCGCAGATACGCAGTATTTT CASSPSRGQGNIADTQYF
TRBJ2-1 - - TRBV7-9 TGTGCCAGCATAGGAGATGCCTACAATGAGCAGTTCTTC CASIGDAYNEQFF
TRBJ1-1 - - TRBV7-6 TGTGCCAGCAGCTTAGGACCCGGGCATGAAGCTTTCTTT CASSLGPGHEAFF
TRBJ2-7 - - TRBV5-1 TGCGCCAGCAGCTTGGCCCGGGACCCTGGCGAGCAGTACTTC CASSLARDPGEQYF
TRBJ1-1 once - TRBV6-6 TGTGCCAGCACCCCCCGGGCTCAGAACACTGAAGCTTTCTTT CASTPRAQNTEAFF
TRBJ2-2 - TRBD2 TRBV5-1 TGCGCCAGCAGCTTGACGGGGGGGAACACCGGGGAGCTGTTTTTT CASSLTGGNTGELFF
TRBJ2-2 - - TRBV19 TGTGCCAGTAGAAGGACAGCGATGAACACCGGGGAGCTGTTTTTT CASRRTAMNTGELFF
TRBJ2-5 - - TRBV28 TGTGCCAGCAGTTTCGCCCGAGAGACCCAGTACTTC CASSFARETQYF
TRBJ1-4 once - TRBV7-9 TGTGCCAGCAGTCTCGACAGCTTTAATGAAAAACTGTTTTTT CASSLDSFNEKLFF
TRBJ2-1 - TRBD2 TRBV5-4 TGTGCCAGCAGCCGGCGGGAGGGGGGCAATGAGCAGTTCTTC CASSRREGGNEQFF
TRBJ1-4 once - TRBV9 TGTGCCAGCAGCGGAAGAGAGGGACAACTTATGAATGAAAAACTGTTTTTT CASSGREGQLMNEKLFF
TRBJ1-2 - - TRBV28 TGTGCCAGCAGTTTGGAGCAGGGGTTGCGCTACACCTTC CASSLEQGLRYTF
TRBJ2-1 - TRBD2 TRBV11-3 TGTGCCAGCAGCTCTCCGGCCGGGAGGGTTGGCAATGAGCAGTTCTTC CASSSPAGRVGNEQFF
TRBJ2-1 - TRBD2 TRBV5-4 TGTGCCAGCAGCCCCTCTAGCGGGAGCCACAATGAGCAGTTCTTC CASSPSSGSHNEQFF
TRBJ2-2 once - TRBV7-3 TGTGCCAGCAGCTCGGGACGGAACACCGGGGAGCTGTTTTTT CASSSGRNTGELFF
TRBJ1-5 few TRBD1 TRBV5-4 TGTGCCAGCAGCGCAGGACAGGGGTTATTTCAGCCCCAGCATTTT CASSAGQGLFQPQHF
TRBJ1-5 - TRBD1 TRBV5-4 TGTGCCAGCAGCTCTACAGGGGGCACGGGCAATCAGCCCCAGCATTTT CASSSTGGTGNQPQHF
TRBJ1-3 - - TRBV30 TGTGCCTGGACTGGTTCTGGAAACACCATATATTTT CAWTGSGNTIYF